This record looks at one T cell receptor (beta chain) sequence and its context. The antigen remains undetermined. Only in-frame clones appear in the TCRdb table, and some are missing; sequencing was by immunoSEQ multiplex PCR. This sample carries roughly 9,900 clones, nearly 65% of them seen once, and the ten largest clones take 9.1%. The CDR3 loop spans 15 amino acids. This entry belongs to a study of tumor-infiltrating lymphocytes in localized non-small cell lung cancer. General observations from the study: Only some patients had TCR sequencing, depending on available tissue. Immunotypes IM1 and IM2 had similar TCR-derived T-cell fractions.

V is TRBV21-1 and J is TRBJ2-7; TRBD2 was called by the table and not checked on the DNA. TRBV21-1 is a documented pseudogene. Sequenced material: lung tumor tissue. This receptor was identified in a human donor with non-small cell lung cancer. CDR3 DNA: TGTGCCAGCAGAAGCGACGGACTCAAAACCTACGAGCAGTACTTC. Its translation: CASRSDGLKTYEQYF.